This TCR beta chain was retrieved from a study of CD8+CD57+ T cells in acquired aplastic anemia. Whole-study results and caveats: Between patients and controls, 25 to 35 CD8+ CDR3 sequences were found in common.

Comment on this clonotype: Its specificity is unknown.

Investigators profiled TCR beta VDJ and CDR3 from genomic DNA template. In TCRdb, the reads were re-called with MiXCR into one record per CDR3 protein. There are around 190,000 distinct CDR3 sequences in the sample; about 59% occur only once, and around 32% lies in the top ten. In germline, CDR1 is SGHTA, CDR2 FQGNSA. The CDR3 has 13 amino acids. J was trimmed by 4 bases and V by 5 bases; bases with no gene match: 4. The material sequenced was sorted CD4+, CD8+, or CD8+CD57+ T cells (not recorded which) from PBMCs. The sequence derives from a human donor in good health. The V call is TRBV7-2, the J call TRBJ1-2; TRBD1 matches at 7 bases. This CDR3 is CASSRTGLYGYTF. For the CDR3, the DNA is TGTGCCAGCAGCCGGACAGGTCTCTATGGCTACACCTTC.